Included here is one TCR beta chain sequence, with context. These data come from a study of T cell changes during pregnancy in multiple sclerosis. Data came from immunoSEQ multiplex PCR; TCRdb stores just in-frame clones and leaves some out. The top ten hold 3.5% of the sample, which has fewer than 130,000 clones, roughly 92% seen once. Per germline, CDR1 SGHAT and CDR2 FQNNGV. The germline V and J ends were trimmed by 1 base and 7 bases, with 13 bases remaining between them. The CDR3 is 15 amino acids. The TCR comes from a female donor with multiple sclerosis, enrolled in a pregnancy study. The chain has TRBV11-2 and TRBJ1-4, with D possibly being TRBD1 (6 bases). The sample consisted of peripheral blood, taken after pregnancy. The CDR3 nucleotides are TGTGCCAGCAGCTTAGGCGGCAGGGGTTTTGAAAAACTGTTTTTT. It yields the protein CASSLGGRGFEKLFF.